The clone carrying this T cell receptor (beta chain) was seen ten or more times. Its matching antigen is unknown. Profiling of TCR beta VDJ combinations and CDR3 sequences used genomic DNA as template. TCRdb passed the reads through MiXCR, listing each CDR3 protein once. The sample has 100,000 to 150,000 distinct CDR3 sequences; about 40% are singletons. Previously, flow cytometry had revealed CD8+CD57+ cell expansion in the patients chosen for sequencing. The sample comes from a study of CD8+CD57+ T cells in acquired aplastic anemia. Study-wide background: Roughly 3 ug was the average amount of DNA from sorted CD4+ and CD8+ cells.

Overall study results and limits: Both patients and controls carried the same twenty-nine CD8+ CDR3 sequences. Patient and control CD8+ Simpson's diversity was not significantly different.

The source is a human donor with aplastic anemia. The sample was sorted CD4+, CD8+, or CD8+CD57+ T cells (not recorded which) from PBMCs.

The CDR3 is CASSLGGFAVEAFF. For the CDR3, the DNA is TGTGCCAGCAGTCTCGGAGGGTTTGCAGTTGAAGCTTTCTTT. The chain has TRBV12-3 or TRBV12-4 and TRBJ1-1; D call uncertain. The CDR3 spans 14 residues. V lost 5 bases and J 7 bases, leaving 17 bases between the germline ends.